The 26 T cell receptor beta chains in this list originate from one sample, sequenced in a study of blood T cell repertoires in COVID-19. Libraries were prepared by immunoSEQ multiplex PCR; TCRdb keeps only in-frame clonotypes and omits some of them. In the table there are about 190,000 clones, 78% of which are singletons. Input material: peripheral blood. The source is a woman over 75 with active or convalescent COVID-19.

This clone was counted a single time. The chain uses TRBV27 and TRBJ2-2; the match to TRBD2 covers 8 bases. Trimming at V came to 6 bases and at J to 4 bases, leaving 4 bases not matched to a gene. From germline, CDR1 is MNHEY and CDR2 SMNVEV (reference sequence). CDR3 length: 14 residues. The CDR3, as DNA: TGTGCCAGCAGAAAAGCGGGGGCCACCGGGGAGCTGTTTTTT. This encodes CASRKAGATGELFF.

The sample holds one count of this clone. The chain recombines TRBV29-1 with TRBJ2-5, with D possibly being TRBD2 (7 bases). The V gene's germline CDR1 is SQVTM and CDR2 ANQGSEA. The CDR3 has 14 residues. V was cut by 6 bases and J by 1 base, with 15 bases left in between. The CDR3 is CSVARGRSQETQYF. DNA for the CDR3: TGCAGCGTGGCGCGGGGGCGATCCCAAGAGACCCAGTACTTC.

V usage is TRBV9 and J usage is TRBJ1-1; weak D call: TRBD1 (6 bases). The germline V and J ends were trimmed by 3 bases and 5 bases, with 8 bases remaining between them. The CDR3 runs to 12 residues. Germline V gene sequence: CDR1 SGDLS, CDR2 YYNGEE. In DNA, the CDR3 is TGTGCCAGCAGCGCACAGGGAACTGAAGCTTTCTTT. Its protein is CASSAQGTEAFF.

V gene TRBV24-1 combines with J gene TRBJ2-1; 16 bases fit TRBD2. Unmatched junction bases numbered 5, after V lost 4 bases and J lost 0 bases. CDR1 and CDR2 from the germline V gene are KGHDR and SFDVKD. The CDR3 has 19 residues. CDR3 nucleotides: TGTGCCACCAGTGACCCGGGACTAGCGGGGGGGAGCTCCTACAATGAGCAGTTCTTC. It yields the protein CATSDPGLAGGSSYNEQFF.

The table lists this clone with many counts. The chain employs TRBV9 and TRBJ1-2; D not resolved. Deletions cut 2 bases from V and 5 bases from J, with 16 bases between. Germline V gene lookup returns CDR1 SGDLS and CDR2 YYNGEE. The CDR3 runs 15 residues. This CDR3 is CASSVMPGSLYGYTF. For the CDR3, the DNA is TGTGCCAGCAGCGTCATGCCGGGAAGCCTATATGGCTACACCTTC.

In regard to this clone: Germline is not matched at one junction end, which may reflect a read error. V usage is TRBV30 and J usage is TRBJ1-2; D is perhaps TRBD1 (6 bases). In germline, CDR1 is GTSNPN, CDR2 SVGIG (reference sequence). The CDR3 loop spans 15 amino acids. This CDR3 is CTWTMAAGADYGYTF. CDR3 nucleotide sequence: TGTACCTGGACTATGGCAGCGGGGGCGGACTATGGCTACACCTTC.

This rearrangement joins TRBV10-3 to TRBJ1-2, with D uncertain. Germline V gives CDR1 ENHRY, CDR2 SYGVKD. Deletions cut 8 bases from V and 4 bases from J, with 11 bases between. CDR3 length equals 12 residues. For the CDR3, the DNA is TGTGCCATCGATCTAAACGGCTATGGCTACACCTTC. As protein: CAIDLNGYGYTF.

As concerns this clone: Other nucleotide sequences from this sample produce the same CDR3. This chain uses TRBV7-9 with TRBJ1-1; maybe TRBD1 (6 bases). The CDR3 is 14 residues long. Trimming left V 0 bases short and J 1 base short, with 6 bases between. CDR1 SEHNR and CDR2 FQNEAQ come from the germline V gene (reference sequence). The CDR3 sequence is CASSLARGNTEAFF. As DNA, the CDR3 is TGTGCCAGCAGCTTAGCCAGGGGGAACACTGAAGCTTTCTTT.

This chain connects TRBV18 to TRBJ1-5, with D unresolved. Trimming shortened V by 6 bases and J by 0 bases, and 18 bases separated the two germline ends. The CDR3 is made up of 17 amino acids. Germline V gives CDR1 KGHSH, CDR2 LQKENI. CDR3 DNA sequence: TGTGCCAGCTCTCTAGCAGCGGACGACTTTAGCAATCAGCCCCAGCATTTT. This translates into CASSLAADDFSNQPQHF. Filled out from reference TRBV18 and TRBJ1-5, the complete variable domain reads NAGVMQNPRHLVRRRGQEARLRCSPMKGHSHVYWYRQLPEEGLKFMVYLQKENIIDESGMPKERFSAEFPKEGPSILRIQQVVRGDSAAYFCASSLAADDFSNQPQHFGDGTRLSIL.

For this clone: The identical CDR3 is also encoded by other nucleotide sequences in the sample. The chain uses TRBV4-1 and TRBJ2-7; 7 bases are shared with TRBD1. The germline CDR1 and CDR2 sequences are MGHRA and YSYEKL. Trimming at V came to 4 bases and at J to 2 bases, leaving 2 bases not matched to a gene. This CDR3 is built from 13 residues. CDR3 in amino acids: CASSLDRAYEQYF. In DNA form, the CDR3 reads TGCGCCAGCAGCCTTGACAGGGCCTACGAGCAGTACTTC.

This clone was picked up a small number of times. The rearrangement links TRBV5-1 to TRBJ2-7; maybe TRBD1 (6 bases). This CDR3 has 15 residues. V was shortened by 4 bases and J by 0 bases, with 14 bases between the two germline ends. Germline values: CDR1 SGHRS, CDR2 YFSETQ. The CDR3: CASSLGQPSSYEQYF. The CDR3 DNA is TGCGCCAGCAGCCTTGGACAGCCTAGCTCCTACGAGCAGTACTTC. Using reference TRBV5-1 and TRBJ2-7 for the parts outside the CDR3, the full variable domain is KAGVTQTPRYLIKTRGQQVTLSCSPISGHRSVSWYQQTPGQGLQFLFEYFSETQRNKGNFPGRFSGRQFSNSRSEMNVSTLELGDSALYLCASSLGQPSSYEQYFGPGTRLTVT.

The rearrangement joins TRBV11-2 to TRBJ2-2, with TRBD2 identical over 7 bases. V gave up 5 bases and J gave up 5 bases; unmatched junction bases: 11. The CDR3 consists of 16 residues. Germline V CDR1 and CDR2: SGHAT, FQNNGV. CDR3 loop: CASSGLVGGVTGELFF. The CDR3, as DNA: TGTGCCAGCAGCGGACTAGTTGGTGGGGTGACCGGGGAGCTGTTTTTT.

This rearrangement joins TRBV6-4 to TRBJ1-5; the D gene is possibly TRBD1 (5 bases). Deletions cut 4 bases from V and 7 bases from J, with 14 bases between. The germline V gene encodes CDR1 MRHNA and CDR2 SNTAGT. This CDR3 region has 14 residues. CDR3 protein: CASSAFRGEQPQHF. CDR3 in DNA: TGTGCCAGCAGTGCCTTCCGGGGGGAACAGCCCCAGCATTTT.

This clone was observed a few times. This rearrangement joins TRBV27 to TRBJ1-2; 9 positions agree with TRBD1. The germline V gene has CDR1 MNHEY and CDR2 SMNVEV (reference sequence). J was trimmed by 8 bases and V by 4 bases; bases with no gene match: 5. The CDR3 covers 13 residues. The CDR3 nucleotides read TGTGCCAGCAGTTACAGGGACAGGGACGGCTACACCTTC. It yields the protein CASSYRDRDGYTF.

The chain links TRBV5-1 to TRBJ2-5; 7 nucleotides align to TRBD1. CDR3 length equals 15 residues. CDR1 and CDR2 from the germline V gene are SGHRS and YFSETQ. The J segment lost 3 bases and the V segment lost 3 bases, leaving 8 bases of the junction unmatched. The CDR3 DNA reads as TGCGCCAGCAGCTCCCTAGACAGGGCCGAAGAGACCCAGTACTTC. Residues: CASSSLDRAEETQYF.

The chain uses TRBV28 and TRBJ1-2, with TRBD1 matching over 8 bases. The CDR3 loop spans 15 amino acids. The trim removed 6 bases at V and 1 base at J, leaving 7 bases unmatched. Per the germline V gene, CDR1 is MDHEN and CDR2 is SYDVKM. CDR3 loop: CASRTGGQVNYGYTF. The CDR3 nucleotides are TGTGCCAGCAGGACCGGGGGACAGGTTAACTATGGCTACACCTTC.

This rearrangement joins TRBV10-3 to TRBJ1-2, with D perhaps matching TRBD1 (6 bases). CDR1 and CDR2 (germline): ENHRY, SYGVKD. The CDR3 loop spans 15 amino acids. Trimming pared 3 bases from V and 6 bases from J, leaving 17 bases between. Written as DNA, the CDR3 is TGTGCCATCAGTGACAGGGAGTCTTCAGGGGATGGCTACACCTTC. Amino acids: CAISDRESSGDGYTF.

This rearrangement joins TRBV2 to TRBJ2-5; weak D call: TRBD1 (6 bases). The CDR3 has 13 residues. V lost 5 bases, J lost 2 bases, and 9 bases lay in between. Germline CDR1 and CDR2: SNHLY and FYNNEI. Here the CDR3 reads CASSLDRQETQYF. The CDR3 nucleotides read TGTGCCAGCAGTCTGGACAGACAAGAGACCCAGTACTTC. Full variable domain (remainder filled in from reference TRBV2 and TRBJ2-5): EPEVTQTPSHQVTQMGQEVILRCVPISNHLYFYWYRQILGQKVEFLVSFYNNEISEKSEIFDDQFSVERPDGSNFTLKIRSTKLEDSAMYFCASSLDRQETQYFGPGTRLLVL.

CDR3 amino acids: CATSTTGPYGYTF. The CDR3 DNA sequence: TGTGCCACCAGTACGACAGGACCGTATGGCTACACCTTC. The chain combines TRBV15 with TRBJ1-2; maybe TRBD1 (6 bases). CDR1 is LNHNV, CDR2 YYDKDF, per germline (reference sequence). Trimming pared 6 bases from V and 5 bases from J, leaving 13 bases between. This CDR3 contains 13 residues.

This rearrangement joins TRBV29-1 to TRBJ2-2, with D possibly matching TRBD1 (5 bases). Germline V lookup: CDR1 SQVTM, CDR2 ANQGSEA. Trimming pared 6 bases from V and 4 bases from J, leaving 15 bases between. This CDR3 comprises 14 residues. In DNA, the CDR3 is TGCAGCGTGCAGGGTTGGACGGGCACCGGGGAGCTGTTTTTT. Translating it yields CSVQGWTGTGELFF.

Remarks on this clone: Other DNA sequences from this sample encode an identical CDR3 as well. The V gene is TRBV5-6, the J gene TRBJ1-5; D is ambiguous. Germline-derived CDR1 and CDR2 are SGHDT and YYEEEE. Trimming left V 4 bases short and J 6 bases short, with 8 bases between. CDR3 length: 12 residues. CDR3: CASSLWSQPQHF. CDR3 sequence (DNA): TGTGCCAGCAGCCTATGGAGTCAGCCCCAGCATTTT.

The V and J genes are TRBV5-5 and TRBJ2-7; D call uncertain. This CDR3 has 12 amino acids. Trimming removed 1 base at V and 5 bases at J, with 7 bases between. Germline assignment: CDR1 SGHKS and CDR2 YYEKEE (reference sequence). The CDR3 here is CASSLNSDEQYF. CDR3 nucleotide sequence: TGTGCCAGCAGCTTGAATTCTGACGAGCAGTACTTC.

This chain links TRBV10-3 with TRBJ2-5; 9 nucleotides agree with TRBD1. V lost 11 bases to trimming and J lost 4 bases; unmatched junction nucleotides: 2. This CDR3 spans 11 amino acids. Germline values: CDR1 ENHRY, CDR2 SYGVKD. CDR3 DNA sequence: TGTGCCGGGGGACAGGGAGAGACCCAGTACTTC. Translating it yields CAGGQGETQYF.

This sequence joins TRBV5-8 and TRBJ1-1; maybe TRBD1 (6 bases). The length of the CDR3 is 15 residues. CDR1 is SGHTS, CDR2 YDEGEE, per germline. Trimming cost V 7 bases and J 0 bases, with 16 bases left between them. The CDR3: CASATLEGVNTEAFF. The CDR3 DNA reads as TGTGCCAGCGCCACCCTAGAGGGGGTGAACACTGAAGCTTTCTTT.

CDR3 coding DNA: TGCGCCAGCAGTTTTGAGGGACTAACCGGGGAGCTGTTTTTT. This codes for CASSFEGLTGELFF. The V and J genes are TRBV5-1 and TRBJ2-2; 7 positions match TRBD2. Per the germline V gene, CDR1 is SGHRS and CDR2 is YFSETQ. This CDR3 has 14 residues. J lost 5 bases, V lost 5 bases, and 6 bases had no gene match.

This clone was seen more than once but under ten times. This chain connects TRBV5-1 to TRBJ1-2, with 7 bases that match TRBD1. J lost 8 bases, V lost 3 bases, and 7 bases had no gene match. Germline assignment: CDR1 SGHRS and CDR2 YFSETQ. This CDR3 spans 13 amino acids. The chain's CDR3 is CASSSAGTEGYTF. The CDR3 region has the DNA TGCGCCAGCAGCTCCGCCGGGACAGAGGGCTACACCTTC. The entire variable domain, with the rest obtained from reference TRBV5-1 and TRBJ1-2, is as follows: KAGVTQTPRYLIKTRGQQVTLSCSPISGHRSVSWYQQTPGQGLQFLFEYFSETQRNKGNFPGRFSGRQFSNSRSEMNVSTLELGDSALYLCASSSAGTEGYTFGSGTRLTVV.